What follows is one T cell receptor (beta chain) and its context. This sample is drawn from a study of blood T cell repertoires in COVID-19. For the study at large: The United States, Italy and Spain provided the acute and convalescent COVID-19 samples.

During active infection, Seattle patients enrolled and were then monitored through disease. Trimming took 2 bases from V and 4 from J; bases not matched to a gene: 4. The CDR3 has 15 amino acids. Per the germline V gene, CDR1 is SGHRS and CDR2 is YFSETQ. Using immunoSEQ multiplex PCR, the repertoire was profiled, and TCRdb retains in-frame clones only, with some absent. The repertoire holds 360,000 or so clones, about nine tenths seen once, with less than 5% in the top ten. The sample comprised peripheral blood. This receptor was identified in a woman aged 60 to 75 with COVID-19, enrolled during active disease. This chain joins TRBV5-1 and TRBJ2-2, with 8 bases fitting TRBD1. This chain's CDR3 is CASSFTTGGTGELFF. DNA for the CDR3: TGCGCCAGCAGCTTTACTACAGGGGGCACCGGGGAGCTGTTTTTT.